What follows are 11 T cell receptor beta chains derived from one specimen sequenced in a study of OX40 agonist ivuxolimab in advanced cancers. Libraries were constructed by the immunoSEQ multiplex PCR assay. What TCRdb holds here is the immuneACCESS table cut down to in-frame rearrangements. Part of the clones is not present; checked against another copy, under half of the missing clones reflect an unresolved V gene, and the others are unexplained. A total of tens of thousands of clones appear in this sample, about 90% of them only once. Around 1.9% of the sample is in the top ten clones. The starting material was CD4+ or CD8+ T cells sorted from blood, obtained in a trial of the OX40 agonist ivuxolimab. These receptors originate from an adult with an advanced solid tumor such as melanoma, head and neck, liver or kidney cancer.

The chain has TRBV9 and TRBJ2-7; D remains ambiguous. CDR3 length equals 16 residues. Looked up from germline, CDR1 is SGDLS and CDR2 is YYNGEE. Trimming cost V 4 bases and J 2 bases, with 19 bases left between them. Here the CDR3 DNA reads TGTGCCAGCAGCCCGACGTCTGGGCGGTCAACCTACGAGCAGTACTTC. It specifies CASSPTSGRSTYEQYF.

V and J are TRBV5-6 and TRBJ1-3; D gene uncertain. The CDR3 loop spans 16 amino acids. In germline, CDR1 is SGHDT, CDR2 YYEEEE. V was trimmed by 2 bases and J by 0 bases, leaving 12 bases between them. Here the CDR3 DNA reads TGTGCCAGCAGCTTTACGGCAGTACCCTCTGGAAACACCATATATTTT. It translates to CASSFTAVPSGNTIYF. The entire variable domain, with the rest obtained from reference TRBV5-6 and TRBJ1-3, is as follows: DAGVTQSPTHLIKTRGQQVTLRCSPKSGHDTVSWYQQALGQGPQFIFQYYEEEERQRGNFPDRFSGHQFPNYSSELNVNALLLGDSALYLCASSFTAVPSGNTIYFGEGSWLTVV.

The V gene is TRBV5-5, the J gene TRBJ2-5, with D possibly TRBD2 on 5 matching bases. The CDR3 is 16 amino acids. Germline CDR1 SGHKS, CDR2 YYEKEE (reference sequence). V lost 4 bases and J 2 bases, leaving 18 bases between the germline ends. The CDR3 is CASSRVVGPGQETQYF. CDR3 nucleotide sequence: TGTGCCAGCAGCCGCGTTGTAGGGCCGGGGCAAGAGACCCAGTACTTC.

This chain uses TRBV19 with TRBJ2-1, with D perhaps assigned TRBD1 or TRBD2 (5 bases each). Looked up from germline, CDR1 is LNHDA and CDR2 is SQIVND (reference sequence). V was trimmed by 5 bases and J by 8 bases, leaving 19 bases between them. The CDR3 is 15 amino acids. The CDR3 loop reads CASSRIGATPDEQFF. DNA for the CDR3: TGTGCCAGTAGTCGGATCGGGGCCACACCGGATGAGCAGTTCTTC.

The chain is built from TRBV5-1 and TRBJ1-1, with 7 bases fitting TRBD1. CDR1 is SGHRS and CDR2 is YFSETQ in the germline V gene. The CDR3 is 15 amino acids. Trimming at V came to 4 bases and at J to 11 bases, leaving 17 bases not matched to a gene. The CDR3 nucleotides read TGCGCCAGCAGCGCCGGGGGACAGACCAAAAGGAGGGCTTTCTTT. This translates into CASSAGGQTKRRAFF.

The chain is built from TRBV2 and TRBJ1-5, with 9 bases that match TRBD1. The germline V gene encodes CDR1 SNHLY and CDR2 FYNNEI. The CDR3 runs 15 residues. Trimming took 6 bases from V and 4 from J; bases not matched to a gene: 7. The CDR3 DNA sequence: TGTGCCAGCAGACCCGGGACAGGGAAAAATCAGCCCCAGCATTTT. This sequence encodes CASRPGTGKNQPQHF.

The chain has TRBV7-2 and TRBJ2-3; 9 bases line up with TRBD2. The germline V gene encodes CDR1 SGHTA and CDR2 FQGNSA. The CDR3 length is 15 residues. V shed 4 bases and J 2 bases; nucleotides not matched to a gene: 4. CDR3 region: CASSSLAGVTDTQYF. CDR3 bases: TGTGCCAGCAGCTCTTTAGCGGGAGTCACAGATACGCAGTATTTT.

V and J are TRBV29-1 and TRBJ2-5; D is unclear. The V end lost 7 bases, the J end lost 3 bases, and 18 bases lay between the germline ends. CDR3 length equals 14 residues. The V gene's germline CDR1 is SQVTM and CDR2 ANQGSEA. In DNA form, the CDR3 reads TGCAGCGCCCAAAAACGGTCGTTGGAAGAGACCCAGTACTTC. Translated, it gives CSAQKRSLEETQYF.

The rearrangement links TRBV10-2 to TRBJ2-7; D remains ambiguous. Trimming took 0 bases from V and 5 from J, leaving 5 bases between them. Germline CDR1 and CDR2: WSHSY and SAAADI. The CDR3 covers 12 residues. The CDR3 sequence: CASSESRNEQYF. Written as DNA, the CDR3 is TGCGCCAGCAGTGAGTCAAGGAACGAGCAGTACTTC.

This sequence joins TRBV5-5 and TRBJ2-6, with TRBD1 identical over 9 bases. CDR1 and CDR2 from the germline V gene are SGHKS and YYEKEE (reference sequence). The CDR3 is 17 amino acids. J was trimmed by 2 bases and V by 4 bases; bases with no gene match: 7. The CDR3 nucleotides are TGTGCCAGCAGCAAACAGGGGGCGCGCCCTGGGGCCAACGTCCTGACTTTC. This encodes CASSKQGARPGANVLTF. The entire variable domain, with the rest obtained from reference TRBV5-5 and TRBJ2-6, is as follows: DAGVTQSPTHLIKTRGQQVTLRCSPISGHKSVSWYQQVLGQGPQFIFQYYEKEERGRGNFPDRFSARQFPNYSSELNVNALLLGDSALYLCASSKQGARPGANVLTFGAGSRLTVL.

The chain couples TRBV19 to TRBJ1-5; D ambiguous. Germline CDR1 and CDR2: LNHDA and SQIVND (reference sequence). V lost 4 bases and J lost 3, with 10 bases in between. This CDR3 has 14 amino acids. The CDR3 sequence: CASSKDGPNQPQHF. The CDR3 DNA follows: TGTGCCAGTAGTAAGGACGGCCCCAATCAGCCCCAGCATTTT.